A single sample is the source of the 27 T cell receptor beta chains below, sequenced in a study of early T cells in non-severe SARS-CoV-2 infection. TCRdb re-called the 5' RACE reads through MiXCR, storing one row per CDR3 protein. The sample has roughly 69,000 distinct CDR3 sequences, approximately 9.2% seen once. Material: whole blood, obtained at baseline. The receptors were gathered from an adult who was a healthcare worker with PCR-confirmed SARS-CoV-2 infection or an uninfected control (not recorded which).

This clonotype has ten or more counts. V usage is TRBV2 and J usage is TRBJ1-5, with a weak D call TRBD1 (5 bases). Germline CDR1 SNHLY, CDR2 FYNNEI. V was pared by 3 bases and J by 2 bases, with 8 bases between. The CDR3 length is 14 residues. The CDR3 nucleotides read TGTGCCAGCAGTGATGGGGGTGGCAATCAGCCCCAGCATTTT. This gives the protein CASSDGGGNQPQHF.

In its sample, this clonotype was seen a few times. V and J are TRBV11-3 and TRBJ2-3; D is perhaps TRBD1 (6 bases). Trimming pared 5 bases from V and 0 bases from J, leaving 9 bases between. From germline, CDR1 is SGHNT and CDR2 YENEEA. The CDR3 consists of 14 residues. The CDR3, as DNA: TGTGCCAGCAGCGCCCAGGGGAGCACAGATACGCAGTATTTT. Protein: CASSAQGSTDTQYF.

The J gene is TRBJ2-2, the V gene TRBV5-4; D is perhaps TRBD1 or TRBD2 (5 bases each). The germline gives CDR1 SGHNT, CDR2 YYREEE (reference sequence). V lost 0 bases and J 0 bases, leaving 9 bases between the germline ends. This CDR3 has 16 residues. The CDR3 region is CASSLGGRTNTGELFF. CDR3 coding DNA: TGTGCCAGCAGCTTGGGGGGACGGACGAACACCGGGGAGCTGTTTTTT.

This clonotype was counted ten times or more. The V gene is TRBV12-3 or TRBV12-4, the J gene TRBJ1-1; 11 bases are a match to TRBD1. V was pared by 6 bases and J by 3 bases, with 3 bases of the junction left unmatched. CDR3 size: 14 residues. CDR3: CASSGQGAYTEAFF. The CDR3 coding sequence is TGTGCCAGCAGCGGACAGGGGGCGTACACTGAAGCTTTCTTT.

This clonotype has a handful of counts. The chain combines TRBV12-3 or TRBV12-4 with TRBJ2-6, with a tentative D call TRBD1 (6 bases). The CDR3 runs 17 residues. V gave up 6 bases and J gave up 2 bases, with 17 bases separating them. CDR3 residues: CASSNGQSNPGANVLTF. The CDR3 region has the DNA TGTGCCAGCAGCAATGGACAGTCCAACCCTGGGGCCAACGTCCTGACTTTC.

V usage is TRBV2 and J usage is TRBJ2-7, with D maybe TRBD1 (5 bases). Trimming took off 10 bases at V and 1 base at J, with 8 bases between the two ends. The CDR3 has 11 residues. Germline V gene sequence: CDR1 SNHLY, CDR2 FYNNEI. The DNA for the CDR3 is TGTGCCACAAGGGGATCCTACGAGCAGTACTTC. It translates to CATRGSYEQYF.

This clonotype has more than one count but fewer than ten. The DNA for the CDR3 is TGTGCCAGCAGCCGGCCAAGAGGACAGGGCACTGATCAGCCCCAGCATTTT. Translation: CASSRPRGQGTDQPQHF. The chain joins TRBV6-2 or TRBV6-3 to TRBJ1-5; 8 bases fit TRBD1. There are 17 residues in the CDR3. V dropped 6 bases and J dropped 5; count of bases not matched to a gene: 15. CDR1 is MNHEY and CDR2 is SVGEGT in the germline V gene.

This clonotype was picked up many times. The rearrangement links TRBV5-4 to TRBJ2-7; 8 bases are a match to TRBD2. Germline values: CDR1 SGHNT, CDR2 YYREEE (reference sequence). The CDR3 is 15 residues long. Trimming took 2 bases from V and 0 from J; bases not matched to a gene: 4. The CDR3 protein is CASSLERGSSYEQYF. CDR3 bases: TGTGCCAGCAGCTTAGAGCGGGGGAGCTCCTACGAGCAGTACTTC. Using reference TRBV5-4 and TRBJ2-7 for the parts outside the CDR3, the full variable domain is ETGVTQSPTHLIKTRGQQVTLRCSSQSGHNTVSWYQQALGQGPQFIFQYYREEENGRGNFPPRFSGLQFPNYSSELNVNALELDDSALYLCASSLERGSSYEQYFGPGTRLTVT.

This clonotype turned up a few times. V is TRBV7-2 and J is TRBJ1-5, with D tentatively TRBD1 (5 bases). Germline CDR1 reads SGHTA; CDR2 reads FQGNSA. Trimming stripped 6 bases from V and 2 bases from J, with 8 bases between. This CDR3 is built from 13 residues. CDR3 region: CASSPQGNQPQHF. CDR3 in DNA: TGTGCCAGCAGTCCACAGGGCAATCAGCCCCAGCATTTT.

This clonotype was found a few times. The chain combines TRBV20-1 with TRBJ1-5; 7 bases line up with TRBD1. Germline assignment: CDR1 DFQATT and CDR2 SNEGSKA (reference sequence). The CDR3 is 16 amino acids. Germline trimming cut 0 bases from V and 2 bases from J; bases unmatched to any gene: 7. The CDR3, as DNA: TGCAGTGCTAGAGATGCAGGCAGGGGGGGCAATCAGCCCCAGCATTTT. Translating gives CSARDAGRGGNQPQHF.

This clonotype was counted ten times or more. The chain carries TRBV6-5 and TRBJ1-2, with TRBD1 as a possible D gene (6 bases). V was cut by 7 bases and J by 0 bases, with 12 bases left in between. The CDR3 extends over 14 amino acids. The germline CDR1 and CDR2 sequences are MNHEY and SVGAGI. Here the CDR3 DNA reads TGTGCCAGCACCCATCGACAGGCTAACTATGGCTACACCTTC. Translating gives CASTHRQANYGYTF.

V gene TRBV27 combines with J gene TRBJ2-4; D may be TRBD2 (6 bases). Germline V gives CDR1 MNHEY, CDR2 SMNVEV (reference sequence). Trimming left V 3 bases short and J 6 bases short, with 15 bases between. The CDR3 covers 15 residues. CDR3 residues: CASSFYAGRGNIQYF. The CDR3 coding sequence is TGTGCCAGCAGTTTTTATGCGGGAAGGGGAAACATTCAGTACTTC.

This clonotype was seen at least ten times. CDR3 sequence: CASGSGWGNEQFF. Written as DNA, the CDR3 is TGTGCCAGCGGATCAGGGTGGGGCAATGAGCAGTTCTTC. The rearrangement joins TRBV2 to TRBJ2-1; weak D call: TRBD1 (5 bases). Germline CDR1 SNHLY, CDR2 FYNNEI. This CDR3 is built from 13 residues. Between the trimmed V and J ends, which lost 8 bases and 6 bases, there was a span of 14 bases.

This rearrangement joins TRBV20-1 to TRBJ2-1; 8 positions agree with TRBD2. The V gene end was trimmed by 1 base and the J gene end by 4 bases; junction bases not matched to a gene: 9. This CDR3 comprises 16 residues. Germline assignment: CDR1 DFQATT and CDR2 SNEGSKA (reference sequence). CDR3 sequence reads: CSARGLAGIKYNEQFF. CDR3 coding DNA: TGCAGTGCTAGAGGGCTAGCGGGTATCAAATACAATGAGCAGTTCTTC.

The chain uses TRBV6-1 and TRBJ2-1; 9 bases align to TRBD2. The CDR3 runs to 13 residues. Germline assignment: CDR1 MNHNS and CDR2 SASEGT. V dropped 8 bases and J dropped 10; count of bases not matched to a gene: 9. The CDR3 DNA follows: TGTGCCAGCCGACTATTTAGCGGGAGCGAGCAGTTCTTC. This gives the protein CASRLFSGSEQFF.

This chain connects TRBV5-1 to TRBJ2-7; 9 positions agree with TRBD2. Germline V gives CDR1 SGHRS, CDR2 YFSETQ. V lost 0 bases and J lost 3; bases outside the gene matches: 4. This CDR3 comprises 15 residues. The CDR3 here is CASSLVTSGDYEQYF. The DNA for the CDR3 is TGCGCCAGCAGCTTGGTGACTAGCGGAGACTACGAGCAGTACTTC.

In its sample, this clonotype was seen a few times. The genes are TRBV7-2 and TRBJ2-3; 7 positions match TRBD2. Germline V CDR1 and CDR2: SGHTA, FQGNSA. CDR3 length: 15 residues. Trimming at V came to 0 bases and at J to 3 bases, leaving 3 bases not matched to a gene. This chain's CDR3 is CASSLALAVTDTQYF. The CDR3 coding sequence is TGTGCCAGCAGCTTAGCTCTAGCGGTGACAGATACGCAGTATTTT.

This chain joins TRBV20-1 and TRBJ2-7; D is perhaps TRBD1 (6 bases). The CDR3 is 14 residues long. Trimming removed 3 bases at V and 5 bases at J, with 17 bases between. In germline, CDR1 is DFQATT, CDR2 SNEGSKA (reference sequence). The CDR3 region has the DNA TGCAGTGCTAGCATTGGGGACATATACGACGAGCAGTACTTC. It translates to CSASIGDIYDEQYF.

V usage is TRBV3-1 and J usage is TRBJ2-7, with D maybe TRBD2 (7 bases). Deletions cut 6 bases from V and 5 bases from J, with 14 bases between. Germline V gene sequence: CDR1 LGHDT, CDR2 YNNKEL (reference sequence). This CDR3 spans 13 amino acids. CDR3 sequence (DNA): TGTGCCAGCAGACTTGAAGGGGGGGACGAGCAGTACTTC. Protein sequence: CASRLEGGDEQYF.

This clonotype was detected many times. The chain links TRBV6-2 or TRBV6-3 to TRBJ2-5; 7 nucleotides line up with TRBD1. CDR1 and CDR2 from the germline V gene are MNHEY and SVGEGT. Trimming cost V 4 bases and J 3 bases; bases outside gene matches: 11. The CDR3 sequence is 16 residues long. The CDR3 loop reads CASSFSQGRAEETQYF. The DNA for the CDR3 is TGTGCCAGCAGTTTCTCACAGGGGCGCGCAGAAGAGACCCAGTACTTC.

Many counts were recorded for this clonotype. This CDR3 is CASSRSSRDHPTF. In DNA form, the CDR3 reads TGTGCCAGCAGCCGAAGCTCCCGGGATCACCCCACCTTC. The rearrangement joins TRBV6-5 to TRBJ1-2; D ambiguous. CDR3 length: 13 residues. V was pared by 6 bases and J by 13 bases, with 21 bases between. CDR1 and CDR2 from the germline V gene are MNHEY and SVGAGI.

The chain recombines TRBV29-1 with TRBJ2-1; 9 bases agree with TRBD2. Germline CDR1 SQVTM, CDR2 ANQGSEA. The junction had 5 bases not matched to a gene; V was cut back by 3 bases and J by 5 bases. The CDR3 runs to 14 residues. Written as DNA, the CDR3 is TGCAGCGTTGAGGGGATAGCGGGAGACAATGAGCAGTTCTTC. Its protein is CSVEGIAGDNEQFF.

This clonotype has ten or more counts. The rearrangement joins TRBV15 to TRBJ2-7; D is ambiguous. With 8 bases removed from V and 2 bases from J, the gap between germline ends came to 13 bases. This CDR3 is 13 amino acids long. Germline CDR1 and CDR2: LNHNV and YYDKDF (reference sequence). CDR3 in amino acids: CATGVNLAYEQYF. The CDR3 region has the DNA TGTGCCACCGGCGTAAATCTTGCCTACGAGCAGTACTTC. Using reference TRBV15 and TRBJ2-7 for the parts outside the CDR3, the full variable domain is DAMVIQNPRYQVTQFGKPVTLSCSQTLNHNVMYWYQQKSSQAPKLLFHYYDKDFNNEADTPDNFQSRRPNTSFCFLDIRSPGLGDTAMYLCATGVNLAYEQYFGPGTRLTVT.

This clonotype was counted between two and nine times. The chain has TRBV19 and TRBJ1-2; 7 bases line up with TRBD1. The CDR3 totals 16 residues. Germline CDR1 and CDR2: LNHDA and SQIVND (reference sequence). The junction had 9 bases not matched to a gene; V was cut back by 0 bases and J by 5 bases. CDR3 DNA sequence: TGTGCCAGTAGTATAGATCGGGACAGCCGAGCATATGGCTACACCTTC. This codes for CASSIDRDSRAYGYTF.

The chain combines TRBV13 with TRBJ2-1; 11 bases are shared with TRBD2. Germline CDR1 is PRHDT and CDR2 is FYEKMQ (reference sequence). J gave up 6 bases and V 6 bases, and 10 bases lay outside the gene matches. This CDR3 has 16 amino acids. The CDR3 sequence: CASRSIRTSGLNEQFF. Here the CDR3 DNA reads TGTGCCAGCAGATCGATTCGGACTAGCGGGCTCAATGAGCAGTTCTTC.

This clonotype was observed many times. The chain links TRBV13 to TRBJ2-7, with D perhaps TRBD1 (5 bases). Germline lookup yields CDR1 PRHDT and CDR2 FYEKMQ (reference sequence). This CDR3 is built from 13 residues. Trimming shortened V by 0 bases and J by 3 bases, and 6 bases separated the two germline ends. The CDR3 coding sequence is TGTGCCAGCAGCTTAGGACAGGACTACGAGCAGTACTTC. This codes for CASSLGQDYEQYF.

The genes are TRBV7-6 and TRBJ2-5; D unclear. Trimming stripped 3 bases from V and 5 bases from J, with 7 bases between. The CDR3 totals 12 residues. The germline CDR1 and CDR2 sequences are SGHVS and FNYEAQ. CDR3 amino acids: CASSFTVETQYF. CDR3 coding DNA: TGTGCCAGCAGCTTTACCGTGGAGACCCAGTACTTC.